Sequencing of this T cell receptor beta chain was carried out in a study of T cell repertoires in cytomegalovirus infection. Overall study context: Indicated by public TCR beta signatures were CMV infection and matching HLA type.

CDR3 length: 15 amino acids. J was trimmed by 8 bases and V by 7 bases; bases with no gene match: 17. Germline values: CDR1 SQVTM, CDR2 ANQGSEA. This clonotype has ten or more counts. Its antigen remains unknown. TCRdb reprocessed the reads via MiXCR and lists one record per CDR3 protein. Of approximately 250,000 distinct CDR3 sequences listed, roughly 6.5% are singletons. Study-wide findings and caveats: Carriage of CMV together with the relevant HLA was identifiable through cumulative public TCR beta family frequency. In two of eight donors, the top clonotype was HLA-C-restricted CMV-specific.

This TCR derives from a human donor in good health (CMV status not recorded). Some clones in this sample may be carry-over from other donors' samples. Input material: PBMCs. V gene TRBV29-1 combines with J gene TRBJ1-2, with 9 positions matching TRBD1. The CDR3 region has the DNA TGCAGCGGCGGGAGACTCGGGACAGGGAAAGGAGGCTACACCTTC. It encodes CSGGRLGTGKGGYTF.